The clone carrying this TCR beta chain occurred many times. The sample belongs to a study of T cells in Graves' hyperthyroidism and ophthalmopathy. Trimming removed 3 bases at V and 2 bases at J, with 6 bases between. This CDR3 has 13 residues. Germline V gene lookup returns CDR1 MNHEY and CDR2 SMNVEV (reference sequence). Amplified TCR beta CDR3 regions came from RNA transcripts. During a first-round RT-PCR of the TCR CDR3, the HTBI primer set was used. TCRdb re-analysed the multiplex PCR reads in MiXCR, keeping a single row per CDR3 protein. The repertoire holds approximately 630,000 distinct CDR3 sequences, with about 17% as singletons. Diagnosing involved the use of clinical symptoms, serum thyroxine and TRAb, thyroid ultrasound and orbital computed tomography.

The source material was blood. The V gene is TRBV27, the J gene TRBJ2-3; D not resolved. This sequence was found in a woman aged 25 to 39 with Graves' hyperthyroidism. This CDR3 reads CASSFTNTDTQYF. In nucleotides, the CDR3 is TGTGCCAGCAGTTTCACCAACACAGATACGCAGTATTTT.